This T cell receptor beta chain was profiled in a study of PD-L1 blockade in urothelial cancer. Study at large: Atezolizumab at 1,200 mg intravenously every 3 weeks was started by patients in about 2014. T cell content in blood samples showed a median of 141,255.

The time point was: peripheral blood 6 weeks after treatment start. Between 1 and 8 samples, pretreatment and on-treatment, were given by each patient. The templates were synthetic TCR analogs, and they were spiked into each PCR. Here immunoSEQ multiplex PCR was the method, and the copy in TCRdb shows in-frame clones only, minus some. Of roughly 100,000 clones listed, approximately 87% are singletons. Only a few counts were recorded for this clone. The CDR3 is 16 amino acids. Germline V gene lookup returns CDR1 SNHLY and CDR2 FYNNEI. The V end was cut by 8 bases, the J end by 4 bases, with 21 bases between.

This chain connects TRBV2 to TRBJ2-1; D is possibly TRBD2 (6 bases). The specimen was PBMCs, collected around atezolizumab (anti-PD-L1) treatment. The receptor's source is a man between 65 and 85 years old with urothelial cancer. The CDR3 sequence: CASGGTDPLTYNEQFF. In DNA form, the CDR3 reads TGTGCCAGCGGGGGGACGGACCCGCTTACTTACAATGAGCAGTTCTTC.